This T cell receptor (beta chain) was sequenced during a study of T cells in Graves' hyperthyroidism and ophthalmopathy. General observations from the study: Blood also contained most expanded thyroid clonotypes above 0.001. Ophthalmopathy cases were set apart from stable hyperthyroidism by a 13 V-J model.

In regard to this clonotype: The antigen is undetermined.

CDR1 is SGHVS, CDR2 FQNEAQ, per germline. The CDR3 length is 11 residues. The V end lost 6 bases, the J end lost 9 bases, and 9 bases lay between the germline ends. Regions amplified from RNA transcripts were the TCR beta CDR3 regions. First-round RT-PCR with HTBI primers amplified the TCR CDR3 region. TCRdb re-called the multiplex PCR reads through MiXCR, storing one row per CDR3 protein. The sample yields 490,000 or so distinct CDR3 sequences, about 20% seen once. The study based diagnoses on clinical symptoms, serum thyroxine and TRAb, thyroid ultrasound and orbital computed tomography. This sequence originates from a man aged 40-50 years with Graves' ophthalmopathy. The specimen sequenced was blood. The chain uses TRBV7-8 and TRBJ2-1; D may be TRBD2 (5 bases). The CDR3 DNA follows: TGTGCCAGCAGACGAGGGCTTGAGCAGTTCTTC. The encoded protein is CASRRGLEQFF.